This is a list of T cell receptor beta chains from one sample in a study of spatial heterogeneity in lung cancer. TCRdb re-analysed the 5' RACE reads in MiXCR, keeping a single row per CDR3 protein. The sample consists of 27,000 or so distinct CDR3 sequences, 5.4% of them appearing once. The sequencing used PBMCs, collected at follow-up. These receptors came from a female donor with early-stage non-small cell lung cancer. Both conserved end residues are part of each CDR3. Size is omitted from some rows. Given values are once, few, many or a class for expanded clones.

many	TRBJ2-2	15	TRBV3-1	CASSRKSGATGELFF
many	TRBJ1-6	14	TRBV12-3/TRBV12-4	CASSFQGYNSPLHF
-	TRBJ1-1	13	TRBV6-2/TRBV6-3	CASSYSLRGEAFF
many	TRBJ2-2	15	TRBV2	CASSEGDRNTGELFF
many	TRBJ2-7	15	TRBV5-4	CASSLLGQGVDEQYF
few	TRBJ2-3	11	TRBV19	CATEIADTQYF
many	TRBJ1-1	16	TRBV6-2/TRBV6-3	CASSYSQAGGQTEAFF
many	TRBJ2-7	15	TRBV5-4	CASRPTGSPIYEQYF
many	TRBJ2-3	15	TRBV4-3	CASSQDARSTDTQYF
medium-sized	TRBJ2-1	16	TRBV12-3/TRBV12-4	CASSLGVAGVGDEQFF
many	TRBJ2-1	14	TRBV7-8	CASSPGLVYNEQFF
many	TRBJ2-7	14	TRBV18	CASSPGLDSYEQYF
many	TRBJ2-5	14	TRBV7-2	CASSRMGRQETQYF
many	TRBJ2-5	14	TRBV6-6	CASSARAPQETQYF
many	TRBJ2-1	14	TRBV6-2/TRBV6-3	CAIGGLSSYNEQFF
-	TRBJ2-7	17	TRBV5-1	CASSLAGGRGYSYEQYF
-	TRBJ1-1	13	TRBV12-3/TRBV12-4	CASSFGQATEAFF